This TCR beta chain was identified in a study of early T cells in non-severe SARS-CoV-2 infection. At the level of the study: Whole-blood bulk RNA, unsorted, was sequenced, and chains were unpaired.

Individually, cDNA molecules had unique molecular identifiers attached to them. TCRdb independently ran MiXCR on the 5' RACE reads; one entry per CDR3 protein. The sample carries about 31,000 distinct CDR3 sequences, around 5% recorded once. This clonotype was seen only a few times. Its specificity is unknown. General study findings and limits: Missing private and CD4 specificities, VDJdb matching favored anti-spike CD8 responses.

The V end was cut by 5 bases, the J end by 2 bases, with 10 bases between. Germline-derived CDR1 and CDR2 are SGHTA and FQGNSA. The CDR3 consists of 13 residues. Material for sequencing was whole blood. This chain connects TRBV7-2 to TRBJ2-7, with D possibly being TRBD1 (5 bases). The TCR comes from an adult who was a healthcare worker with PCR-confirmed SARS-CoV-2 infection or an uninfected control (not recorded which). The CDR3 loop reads CASSLTATYEQYF. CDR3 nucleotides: TGTGCCAGCAGCCTGACAGCAACCTACGAGCAGTACTTC.